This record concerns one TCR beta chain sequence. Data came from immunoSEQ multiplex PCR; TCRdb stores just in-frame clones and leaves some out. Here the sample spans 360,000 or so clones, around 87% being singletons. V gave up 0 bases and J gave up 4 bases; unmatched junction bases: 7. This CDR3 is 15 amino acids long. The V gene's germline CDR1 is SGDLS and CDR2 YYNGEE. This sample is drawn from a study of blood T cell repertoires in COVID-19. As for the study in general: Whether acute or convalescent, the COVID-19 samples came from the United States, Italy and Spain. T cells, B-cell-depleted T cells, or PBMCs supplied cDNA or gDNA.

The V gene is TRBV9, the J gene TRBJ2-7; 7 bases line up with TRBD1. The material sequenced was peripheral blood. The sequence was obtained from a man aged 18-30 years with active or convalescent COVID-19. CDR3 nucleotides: TGTGCCAGCAGCGTAGGGACAGGTACGATGTACGAGCAGTACTTC. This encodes CASSVGTGTMYEQYF.